This T cell receptor (beta chain) was recovered during a study of shared clonotypes between healthy human individuals (dated by TCRdb to between 2020 and 2021). Background for the entire study: The cohort comprised a couple of women and a few men aged 18 to 49 years. Per donor, three plates each were used for CD4 naive and CD4 memory, two for CD8 naive, and one for CD8 memory. Per donor, leukapheresis produced somewhere between about 0.85 and 10 billion PBMCs. To estimate repertoire size and how much clonotype sharing occurs between individuals, the study deeply sequenced the blood TCR repertoires of a handful of healthy adults. Different laboratories and diverse techniques were used to prepare libraries and sequence TCR repertoires, to increase sequencing depth and limit assay-specific biases.

A note on this clone: It has no known antigen specificity. Per-base quality was not reported, and no clone a single base away is much larger than it.

Here is what the overall study found, with its caveats: Incomplete sequencing was indicated by rarefaction of sorted-subset datasets, despite the large sequencing depth. Based on pairwise subsampling, the degree of clonotype sharing among donors was expected to be affected by sequencing depth. Because the study included a small number of donors, the genetic and exposure-history diversity represented was limited. Only blood was sampled, and tissue TCR repertoires likely differ from those in blood. Compared with non-shared clonotypes, clonotypes shared by all four sorted-subset donors had higher generation probabilities. Naive subsets generally had larger estimated clonotype richness than memory subsets. Sharing across several donors was observed for 5% to 6.5% of naive CD4, under 4% of naive CD8, about 2.5% of memory CD4, and roughly 0.4% of memory CD8 clonotypes.

TCR CDR3 regions were amplified from genomic DNA by multiplex PCR using the deep immunoSEQ assay. For each cell subset, the extracted genomic DNA was distributed evenly across all wells of several immunoSEQ 96-well plates, and each plate served as one replicate. For sorted subsets, each replicate PCR was loaded with 150 to 250 ng genomic DNA, equivalent to 30,000 or so T cell genomes. The purified libraries were quantified using a Qubit 3.0 fluorometer, sized with a Bioanalyzer 2100, and then quantified again using the KAPA Library Quantification kit. Every immunoSEQ 96-well plate was sequenced on a dedicated single-read 150-cycle Illumina NextSeq 550 flow cell. For the original study's pipeline: Because the immunoSEQ output included only junctional sequences and no quality scores, the filtering could not be the same as the filtering used for full-length reads. To assign V/J genes and CDR3, sequences were annotated against IMGT germline references using PyIR, a Python wrapper for IgBLAST v1.9. Reads were removed for weak V/J assignments (E-value above 1e-6), missing CDR3, stop codons, out-of-frame junctions, or ambiguous translated residues. A V3J clonotype was defined by an identical inferred V gene, J gene, and CDR3 amino acid sequence. To compute the percentage overlap between repertoires, the number of shared unique clonotypes was divided by the size of the smaller repertoire. RTK rarefaction, the Chao1 estimator, and Recon v2.1 estimates of unobserved clonotypes were used to assess repertoire richness. OLGA was used to compute generation probabilities for all TCRbeta clonotypes that the gDNA method yielded from a few donors. TCRdb re-hosts the immuneACCESS table, in-frame sequences only. Its copies lack some clones; in the studies checked, an unresolved V gene accounts for under half of them, and the cause for the rest is not known. V, J and clone size are taken as reported in that table, and D and trimming were inferred from the DNA itself. This sample comprises 800,000 to 1,200,000 clones, around 78% of them detected only once. Jointly, the top ten make up 0.4% to 0.55% of the sample.

The donors were healthy, HIV-negative adults with no recently reported acute infections or vaccinations. Only Caucasian adults living in Nashville, Tennessee, USA were represented among the donors. CD4+ T cells were enriched through magnetic negative selection, after which naive cells were positively selected on CD45RA and the remaining negative fraction served as the memory subset. After blood collection by leukapheresis, PBMCs were isolated using Ficoll-Histopaque density gradient centrifugation and then cryopreserved in the vapor phase of liquid nitrogen. Analytical flow cytometry was used to check the purity and quantity of each magnetically sorted T cell population. From each sorted fraction, genomic DNA was isolated and quantified by UV absorbance on a Nanodrop 2000c. The specimen was memory CD4+ T cells from PBMCs. In the paper's terms, the cell subset or site label means: CD45RA-negative fraction. The receptor was derived from a man aged 18 to 29 in good health. Some clones in this sample may be carry-over from other donors' samples.

The CDR3 region: CASSLRQSSYEQYF. The nucleotide sequence is given as TGTGCCAGCAGCTTAAGACAGTCCTCCTACGAGCAGTACTTC. The chain is made from TRBV7-2 and TRBJ2-7, with a tentative D gene TRBD1 over 5 matching bases. Trimming removed 2 bases from V and 0 bases from J, leaving 8 bases between the germline ends. The CDR1 and CDR2 encoded by the germline V gene are SGHTA and FQGNSA. The CDR3 starts with the cysteine, ends with the phenylalanine, and has 14 residues. This entry keeps only the CDR3 DNA: 42 bases, framed from base 1.